Presented here are 11 T cell receptor beta chains from one specimen sequenced in a study of cytomegalovirus exposure and HLA in healthy donors. Both 60 Vbeta primers and 13 Jbeta primers went into the PCR. The repertoire was sequenced with immunoSEQ multiplex PCR; TCRdb's copy has only in-frame clones and lacks some. The repertoire holds more than 200,000 clones, about 81% seen once, with approximately 6.5% in the top ten. The material sequenced was PBMCs. All receptors come from a man aged 35 to 55 in good health and CMV-seropositive.

The V gene is TRBV30, the J gene TRBJ2-3; the D gene is possibly TRBD2 (6 bases). The V end was cut by 2 bases, the J end by 0 bases, with 15 bases between. This CDR3 is 16 amino acids long. Germline V gives CDR1 GTSNPN, CDR2 SVGIG (reference sequence). Written as DNA, the CDR3 is TGTGCCTGGAGTATCCGGGACTTATCTAGCACAGATACGCAGTATTTT. Amino acid sequence: CAWSIRDLSSTDTQYF.

This clone was detected a few times. The CDR3 reads CSVELDSTPHKFF. CDR3 sequence (DNA): TGCAGCGTTGAACTTGACAGTACCCCCCATAAGTTCTTC. The chain is built from TRBV29-1 and TRBJ2-1; perhaps TRBD1 as D (5 bases). The CDR3 spans 13 residues. V lost 2 bases and J 14 bases, leaving 19 bases between the germline ends. CDR1 SQVTM and CDR2 ANQGSEA come from the germline V gene.

This clone appeared once. CDR3 amino acids: CASSLSTAESNYGYTF. For the CDR3, the DNA is TGTGCCAGTAGTCTCTCGACAGCCGAATCTAACTATGGCTACACCTTC. The chain combines TRBV19 with TRBJ1-2; maybe TRBD1 (5 bases). V was clipped by 5 bases and J by 0 bases, with 16 bases between them. CDR3 size: 16 residues. Germline V gene lookup returns CDR1 LNHDA and CDR2 SQIVND (reference sequence). Drawing the rest from reference TRBV19 and TRBJ1-2, the complete variable domain is DGGITQSPKYLFRKEGQNVTLSCEQNLNHDAMYWYRQDPGQGLRLIYYSQIVNDFQKGDIAEGYSVSREKKESFPLTVTSAQKNPTAFYLCASSLSTAESNYGYTFGSGTRLTVV.

The chain uses TRBV5-5 and TRBJ1-1; perhaps TRBD1 as D (5 bases). Per the germline V gene, CDR1 is SGHKS and CDR2 is YYEKEE (reference sequence). The CDR3 covers 13 residues. V shed 3 bases and J shed 10 bases, with 16 bases lying between them. CDR3 coding DNA: TGTGCCAGCAGCTCCGTGATGGGGCAAAGAGCTTTCTTT. As protein: CASSSVMGQRAFF.

This clone has just one count. An end of the junction does not agree with germline; a read error may underlie this. The chain combines TRBV5-1 with TRBJ1-2, with D unresolved. Per germline, CDR1 SGHRS and CDR2 YFSETQ. The CDR3 is 15 residues long. CDR3 nucleotide sequence: TGCGCCAGCAGCTCGGGAACAGTCCTCTTATATGACTACACCTTC. As protein: CASSSGTVLLYDYTF.

The rearrangement joins TRBV5-1 to TRBJ1-3, with D perhaps matching TRBD1 (6 bases). V was cut by 4 bases and J by 4 bases, with 15 bases left in between. CDR1 is SGHRS and CDR2 is YFSETQ in the germline V gene. This CDR3 spans 15 amino acids. The CDR3 DNA sequence: TGCGCCAGCAGCCCCTATACAGGGTCGGGAAACACCATATATTTT. Its protein is CASSPYTGSGNTIYF.

This clone was observed a few times. The chain joins TRBV2 to TRBJ1-1; unclear D gene. This CDR3 region has 13 residues. V was trimmed by 7 bases and J by 1 base, leaving 10 bases between them. Germline V gives CDR1 SNHLY, CDR2 FYNNEI. The CDR3 reads CASTVRQNTEAFF. CDR3 nucleotides: TGTGCCAGCACCGTACGACAGAACACTGAAGCTTTCTTT.

The chain uses TRBV11-3 and TRBJ2-1, with 9 bases that match TRBD2. Germline V CDR1 and CDR2: SGHNT, YENEEA. The CDR3 length is 15 residues. J was trimmed by 6 bases and V by 4 bases; bases with no gene match: 7. The CDR3 DNA reads as TGTGCCAGCAGCTACGGGCGGGAGGGCCGCAATGAGCAGTTCTTC. Encoded protein: CASSYGREGRNEQFF.

The chain links TRBV5-8 to TRBJ2-7, with D possibly matching TRBD1 (7 bases). The CDR3 is 14 residues long. Germline CDR1 SGHTS, CDR2 YDEGEE. With 0 bases removed from V and 8 bases from J, the gap between germline ends came to 15 bases. The CDR3 coding sequence is TGTGCCAGCAGCTTGGGCGGGACAGTCGGGCAGCAGTACTTC. It specifies CASSLGGTVGQQYF.

The chain employs TRBV11-2 and TRBJ1-3; D uncertain. This CDR3 is built from 15 residues. Germline values: CDR1 SGHAT, CDR2 FQNNGV. Trimming shortened V by 1 base and J by 4 bases, and 11 bases separated the two germline ends. The CDR3, as DNA: TGTGCCAGCAGCTTAGGAGGGCTGAAAGGAAACACCATATATTTT. It specifies CASSLGGLKGNTIYF.

The CDR3 DNA sequence: TGTGCCAGCACGGCGGGAGAAGCCTACAATGAGCAGTTCTTC. Translating gives CASTAGEAYNEQFF. The V and J genes are TRBV7-2 and TRBJ2-1, with 7 bases identical to TRBD2. This CDR3 has 14 amino acids. Losses at the gene ends were 7 bases for V and 2 bases for J; bases not matched to a gene: 5. CDR1 is SGHTA and CDR2 is FQGNSA in the germline V gene.